The 20 T cell receptor beta chains below all came from one sample that was sequenced in a study of control samples from healthy donors and cancer patients. Method: immunoSEQ multiplex PCR; TCRdb's copy keeps in-frame clones and lacks some. Among 100,000 to 150,000 clones listed, approximately 90% were seen once. The sample consisted of blood. All receptors come from a man younger than 35 in good health.

J is TRBJ1-3 and V is TRBV9; D remains unclear. The V end was cut by 0 bases, the J end by 4 bases, with 8 bases between. Germline CDR1 reads SGDLS; CDR2 reads YYNGEE. This CDR3 is 14 amino acids long. The CDR3 DNA follows: TGTGCCAGCAGCGTAGAGTTTGGAGGAAACACCATATATTTT. It yields the protein CASSVEFGGNTIYF. Full variable domain (missing parts from reference TRBV9 and TRBJ1-3): DSGVTQTPKHLITATGQRVTLRCSPRSGDLSVYWYQQSLDQGLQFLIQYYNGEERAKGNILERFSAQQFPDLHSELNLSSLELGDSALYFCASSVEFGGNTIYFGEGSWLTVV.

The chain combines TRBV5-1 with TRBJ1-6, with D maybe TRBD1 (6 bases). CDR1 SGHRS and CDR2 YFSETQ come from the germline V gene. The V gene lost 3 bases and the J gene lost 5 bases, with 9 bases spanning the gap. The CDR3 totals 14 residues. CDR3 DNA sequence: TGCGCCAGCAGCTCCGACAGGCATAATTCACCCCTCCACTTT. It translates to CASSSDRHNSPLHF.

The CDR3 is CASSLDGGARNEQFF. CDR3 sequence (DNA): TGCGCCAGCAGCTTGGACGGGGGGGCCCGCAATGAGCAGTTCTTC. The chain has TRBV5-1 and TRBJ2-1; TRBD2 agrees at 8 bases. The CDR3 is made up of 15 amino acids. With 0 bases clipped from V and 6 bases from J, the junction kept 5 bases outside the gene matches. Germline CDR1 SGHRS, CDR2 YFSETQ.

This chain uses TRBV21-1 with TRBJ1-6; the D call of TRBD1 is as the table states it, not checked on the DNA. TRBV21-1 is a known pseudogene. This CDR3 contains 17 residues. CDR3 bases: TGTGCCAGCAGCACCCGGTTGACAGGCTTGGGGAATTCACCCCTCCACTTT. This codes for CASSTRLTGLGNSPLHF.

Comments on this clone: Distinct nucleotide sequences in the sample also encode this CDR3. J is TRBJ1-1 and V is TRBV6-4; D uncertain. This CDR3 is 14 amino acids long. The germline V gene encodes CDR1 MRHNA and CDR2 SNTAGT. Trimming left V 0 bases short and J 5 bases short, with 10 bases between. This chain's CDR3 is CASSDSSRGTEAFF. CDR3 nucleotides: TGTGCCAGCAGTGACTCGAGTCGGGGAACTGAAGCTTTCTTT.

The gene calls are TRBV2 and TRBJ1-1, with D possibly being TRBD1 (5 bases). CDR3 size: 11 residues. The ends were cut back, 6 bases at V and 8 bases at J, with 10 bases in the middle. The germline gives CDR1 SNHLY, CDR2 FYNNEI. In DNA, the CDR3 is TGTGCCAGCAGCCCCTACAGGGAAGCTTTCTTT. Encoded protein: CASSPYREAFF.

The V and J genes are TRBV7-2 and TRBJ2-5; unclear D gene. Deletions cut 5 bases from V and 5 bases from J, with 15 bases between. Germline loops: CDR1 SGHTA, CDR2 FQGNSA. CDR3 length: 14 residues. CDR3 bases: TGTGCCAGCAGCCTTTTTTTTAACGACGAGACCCAGTACTTC. The encoded protein is CASSLFFNDETQYF. The variable domain in full, with the rest retrieved from reference TRBV7-2 and TRBJ2-5, is GAGVSQSPSNKVTEKGKDVELRCDPISGHTALYWYRQSLGQGLEFLIYFQGNSAPDKSGLPSDRFSAERTGGSVSTLTIQRTQQEDSAVYLCASSLFFNDETQYFGPGTRLLVL.

J is TRBJ2-2 and V is TRBV15; a possible D gene is TRBD1 (5 bases). The CDR3 sequence is 17 residues long. Germline V CDR1 and CDR2: LNHNV, YYDKDF (reference sequence). V lost 2 bases to trimming and J lost 4 bases, with 17 bases between them. The CDR3 here is CATSRNRAGSGTGELFF. The CDR3 bases are TGTGCCACCAGCAGAAATCGGGCAGGGTCTGGCACCGGGGAGCTGTTTTTT.

The V and J genes are TRBV9 and TRBJ2-1; D is perhaps TRBD1 or TRBD2 (6 bases each). The CDR3 runs 13 residues. Trimming removed 4 bases at V and 9 bases at J, with 14 bases between. Germline CDR1 and CDR2: SGDLS and YYNGEE. CDR3 DNA sequence: TGTGCCAGCAGCTCTCCGGGGGCGGGTGAGCAGTTCTTC. Translated, it gives CASSSPGAGEQFF.

The genes are TRBV30 and TRBJ1-3, with 8 positions matching TRBD1. The CDR3 has 14 residues. Trimming took 2 bases from V and 8 from J; bases not matched to a gene: 8. Germline-derived CDR1 and CDR2 are GTSNPN and SVGIG (reference sequence). DNA of the CDR3: TGTGCCTGGAGTTGGACAGGGTTAGAAGACACCATATATTTT. Its translation: CAWSWTGLEDTIYF.

The V gene is TRBV7-8, the J gene TRBJ1-5; TRBD1 matches at 8 bases. Germline V gene sequence: CDR1 SGHVS, CDR2 FQNEAQ. The junction had 5 bases not matched to a gene; V was cut back by 3 bases and J by 1 base. The CDR3 covers 16 residues. This chain's CDR3 is CASSFQGAASNQPQHF. The CDR3, as DNA: TGTGCCAGCAGCTTCCAGGGGGCAGCCAGCAATCAGCCCCAGCATTTT.

The CDR3: CASMLNTEAFF. The CDR3, as DNA: TGTGCCTCGATGCTGAACACTGAAGCTTTCTTT. The rearrangement uses TRBV30 and TRBJ1-1; D not certain. With 7 bases removed from V and 0 bases from J, the gap between germline ends came to 6 bases. Germline CDR1 is GTSNPN and CDR2 is SVGIG (reference sequence). The CDR3 extends over 11 amino acids.

The chain links TRBV12-5 to TRBJ1-5; D is perhaps TRBD1 (5 bases). The CDR3 extends over 14 amino acids. V was cut by 6 bases and J by 2 bases, with 11 bases left in between. CDR1 and CDR2 (germline): LGHNT, FRNRAP. CDR3 residues: CASGGGIGNQPQHF. Here the CDR3 DNA reads TGTGCTAGTGGGGGGGGAATTGGCAATCAGCCCCAGCATTTT.

The genes are TRBV29-1 and TRBJ1-1; weak D call: TRBD1 (5 bases). V dropped 6 bases and J dropped 7 bases, with 18 bases sitting between them. CDR3 length equals 13 residues. Germline V lookup: CDR1 SQVTM, CDR2 ANQGSEA. CDR3 residues: CSVARREEGEAFF. As DNA, the CDR3 is TGCAGCGTCGCTCGCAGGGAGGAGGGTGAAGCTTTCTTT.

This clone was seen a few times. The chain links TRBV6-4 to TRBJ1-2, with 9 nucleotides matching TRBD1. After removal of 2 bases from V and 5 bases from J, the junction contained 6 bases not matched to a gene. The CDR3 is made up of 15 amino acids. Germline V gene lookup returns CDR1 MRHNA and CDR2 SNTAGT. The CDR3 sequence is CASSDAAGTGYGYTF. CDR3 nucleotide sequence: TGTGCCAGCAGTGACGCGGCCGGGACAGGGTATGGCTACACCTTC.

The chain is built from TRBV5-1 and TRBJ1-3, with 12 bases matching TRBD1. The CDR3 totals 18 residues. J lost 0 bases, V lost 4 bases, and 8 bases had no gene match. CDR1 and CDR2 (germline): SGHRS, YFSETQ. The CDR3 is CASSQRGGQGASGNTIYF. CDR3 DNA: TGCGCCAGCAGCCAGCGTGGGGGACAGGGGGCCTCTGGAAACACCATATATTTT.

The genes are TRBV5-1 and TRBJ2-3; D remains unclear. Trimming cost V 2 bases and J 3 bases, with 10 bases left between them. CDR3 length equals 14 residues. Germline-derived CDR1 and CDR2 are SGHRS and YFSETQ. The CDR3 bases are TGCGCCAGCAGCTTCGAGCTAGGAACAGATACGCAGTATTTT. This translates into CASSFELGTDTQYF.

In DNA, the CDR3 is TGCGCCAGCAGCCAGATCAGGGGAGGGGAAAAACTGTTTTTT. It codes for CASSQIRGGEKLFF. The V call is TRBV4-1, the J call TRBJ1-4; perhaps TRBD1 as D (6 bases). Deletions cut 3 bases from V and 8 bases from J, with 13 bases between. This CDR3 comprises 14 residues. CDR1 is MGHRA, CDR2 YSYEKL, per germline.

This sequence joins TRBV5-5 and TRBJ2-1; perhaps TRBD1 as D (6 bases). Trimming left V 4 bases short and J 2 bases short, with 13 bases between. Per germline, CDR1 SGHKS and CDR2 YYEKEE (reference sequence). The CDR3 sequence is 15 residues long. The CDR3 nucleotides read TGTGCCAGCAGCGCAGCAGGGGCACCCTACAATGAGCAGTTCTTC. Translating it yields CASSAAGAPYNEQFF.

This rearrangement joins TRBV12-3 or TRBV12-4 to TRBJ2-3; D is uncertain. With 2 bases removed from V and 4 bases from J, the gap between germline ends came to 4 bases. The CDR3 loop spans 12 amino acids. The CDR3: CASSLTADTQYF. The DNA for the CDR3 is TGTGCCAGCAGTTTAACGGCAGATACGCAGTATTTT.